These T cell receptor beta chains were read from a single sample in a study of blood T cell repertoires in COVID-19. Only in-frame clones appear in the TCRdb table, and some are missing; sequencing was by immunoSEQ multiplex PCR. The data contain some 300,000 clones, approximately 85% of them singletons. The sample comprised PBMCs or T cells enriched from blood (not recorded which). The receptors here all came from a young woman who had recovered from COVID-19. Both conserved end residues are part of each CDR3. A D gene is named only where the DNA matches it firmly. Some rows mark clone size as missing; the rest say once, few, many or name a class of expanded clone.

V	D	length	size	J	CDR3	DNA
TRBV4-3	NA	15	NA	TRBJ1-4	CASSQAGGRNEKLFF	TGCGCCAGCAGCCAAGCTGGAGGCCGGAATGAAAAACTGTTTTTT
TRBV2	NA	14	NA	TRBJ2-3	CASREQGYSDTQYF	TGTGCCAGCAGGGAACAGGGTTACTCAGATACGCAGTATTTT
TRBV19	NA	16	NA	TRBJ1-5	CASSIVRVLRGQPQHF	TGTGCCAGTAGTATAGTGAGGGTGCTGAGAGGTCAGCCCCAGCATTTT
TRBV7-9	NA	17	few	TRBJ2-6	CASSSRQALSGANVLTF	TGTGCCAGCAGCTCCAGACAGGCGCTATCTGGGGCCAACGTCCTGACTTTC
TRBV29-1	NA	15	NA	TRBJ1-3	CSVVPADTSGNTIYF	TGCAGCGTTGTTCCAGCCGACACCTCTGGAAACACCATATATTTT
TRBV7-9	NA	15	NA	TRBJ1-4	CASSYPGRVNEKLFF	TGTGCCAGCAGCTACCCGGGCAGGGTTAATGAAAAACTGTTTTTT
TRBV14	TRBD1	14	NA	TRBJ2-7	CASSQLTGGYEQYF	TGTGCCAGCAGCCAGTTGACAGGGGGCTACGAGCAGTACTTC
TRBV19	NA	15	NA	TRBJ1-5	CASSIGSYSNQPQHF	TGTGCCAGTAGTATAGGCTCCTATAGCAATCAGCCCCAGCATTTT
TRBV28	NA	15	NA	TRBJ1-4	CASSLPTPRGEKLFF	TGTGCCAGCAGTCTCCCGACGCCCCGGGGTGAAAAACTGTTTTTT
TRBV29-1	NA	13	NA	TRBJ1-2	CSVVPGRDYGYTF	TGCAGCGTTGTTCCAGGGAGGGACTATGGCTACACCTTC
TRBV5-6	NA	12	NA	TRBJ1-2	CASGQGNKGYTF	TGTGCCAGCGGGCAGGGCAACAAGGGCTACACCTTC
TRBV19	NA	17	NA	TRBJ1-1	CASSMLRGGRVNTEAFF	TGTGCCAGTAGTATGTTGCGAGGGGGTCGGGTGAACACTGAAGCTTTCTTT
TRBV5-1	NA	15	NA	TRBJ1-2	CASSLGGSLLYGYTF	TGCGCCAGCAGCTTGGGCGGGTCACTCCTATATGGCTACACCTTC
TRBV30	NA	14	NA	TRBJ2-3	CAWSPTGFPDTQYF	TGTGCCTGGAGTCCGACAGGTTTTCCAGATACGCAGTATTTT
TRBV19	NA	15	NA	TRBJ2-7	CASSINAISSYEQYF	TGTGCCAGTAGTATAAACGCTATTAGCTCCTACGAGCAGTACTTC
TRBV28	NA	14	NA	TRBJ1-4	CASSPERANEKLFF	TGTGCCAGCAGCCCTGAGAGAGCTAATGAAAAACTGTTTTTT
TRBV7-9	TRBD1	15	NA	TRBJ1-5	CASSSDRGSNQPQHF	TGTGCCAGCAGCTCGGACAGGGGGAGCAATCAGCCCCAGCATTTT
TRBV2	NA	10	NA	TRBJ2-7	CASSGQLPFF	TGTGCCAGCAGCGGACAGCTACCTTTCTTC
TRBV27	TRBD2	14	NA	TRBJ2-7	CAIKSSSGSWEQYF	TGTGCTATAAAGTCGTCTAGCGGTTCTTGGGAGCAGTACTTC
TRBV3-1/TRBV3-2	NA	14	NA	TRBJ1-6	CASSQTGDNSPLHF	TGTGCCAGCAGCCAAACGGGGGATAATTCACCCCTCCACTTT
TRBV5-1	TRBD2	17	NA	TRBJ2-3	CASSPGLAGGTTDTQYF	TGCGCCAGCAGCCCGGGACTAGCGGGGGGAACCACAGATACGCAGTATTTT
TRBV11-2	TRBD1	17	NA	TRBJ1-6	CASSLGQGAPSNSPLHF	TGTGCCAGCAGCTTAGGACAGGGGGCCCCATCAAATTCACCCCTCCACTTT
TRBV18	NA	13	few	TRBJ2-4	CASSPRQVGIQYF	TGTGCCAGCTCACCAAGACAGGTCGGCATTCAGTACTTC
TRBV7-2	TRBD2	15	NA	TRBJ2-3	CASSGLAGRTDTQYF	TGTGCCAGCAGCGGACTAGCGGGTCGCACAGATACGCAGTATTTT
TRBV7-9	TRBD2	14	NA	TRBJ2-1	CASSLMAGEGEQFF	TGTGCCAGCAGCTTAATGGCGGGAGAAGGGGAGCAGTTCTTC
TRBV5-1	NA	13	NA	TRBJ1-2	CASSLGGGNGYTF	TGCGCCAGCAGCTTGGGCGGGGGAAATGGCTACACCTTC
TRBV4-3	NA	15	NA	TRBJ1-2	CASSQVVLGNYGYTF	TGCGCCAGCAGCCAGGTGGTACTGGGCAACTATGGCTACACCTTC
TRBV5-1	TRBD2	14	NA	TRBJ2-7	CASSLGLADYEQYF	TGCGCCAGCAGCTTGGGACTAGCGGATTACGAGCAGTACTTC
TRBV7-8	NA	15	NA	TRBJ1-2	CASSPDGGPGYGYTF	TGTGCCAGCAGCCCCGACGGGGGGCCCGGATATGGCTACACCTTC
TRBV27	TRBD1	16	NA	TRBJ2-7	CASSSPLRDRVYEQYF	TGTGCCAGCAGTTCCCCCCTCCGGGACAGGGTTTACGAGCAGTACTTC
TRBV7-3	NA	14	once	TRBJ2-3	CASRGGTTTDTQYF	TGTGCCAGCAGGGGCGGGACCACCACAGATACGCAGTATTTT
TRBV3-1/TRBV3-2	TRBD2	17	NA	TRBJ2-2	CASSQDPAGENTGELFF	TGTGCCAGCAGCCAAGATCCTGCGGGGGAGAACACCGGGGAGCTGTTTTTT
TRBV7-6	NA	15	NA	TRBJ1-1	CASSSLKSMNTEAFF	TGTGCCAGCAGCTCCCTAAAAAGTATGAACACTGAAGCTTTCTTT
TRBV30	NA	13	NA	TRBJ1-5	CAWRDSSNQPQHF	TGTGCCTGGAGGGACTCTAGCAATCAGCCCCAGCATTTT
TRBV14	NA	14	NA	TRBJ1-2	CASSQGLRRPGYTF	TGTGCCAGCAGCCAAGGACTCAGACGGCCCGGCTACACCTTC
TRBV7-2	TRBD1	15	NA	TRBJ1-1	CASSPPGTGGTEAFF	TGTGCCAGCAGCCCTCCTGGGACAGGGGGGACTGAAGCTTTCTTT
TRBV9	NA	16	NA	TRBJ1-2	CASSVEKEGRDYGYTF	TGTGCCAGCAGCGTAGAGAAGGAGGGGAGGGACTATGGCTACACCTTC
TRBV9	NA	12	once	TRBJ1-2	CASSRRADGYTF	TGTGCCAGCAGCCGCAGGGCGGATGGCTACACCTTC
TRBV6-4	NA	16	NA	TRBJ2-1	CASSDIPGGPYNEQFF	TGTGCCAGCAGTGACATACCCGGGGGGCCCTACAATGAGCAGTTCTTC
TRBV5-1	NA	16	NA	TRBJ1-3	CASSLAGAPDGNTIYF	TGCGCCAGCAGCTTGGCAGGGGCTCCGGATGGAAACACCATATATTTT
TRBV11-3	TRBD2	16	NA	TRBJ2-7	CASSLVLGRGDYEQYF	TGTGCCAGCAGCTTAGTTCTTGGGCGGGGGGACTACGAGCAGTACTTC
TRBV9	NA	16	once	TRBJ1-2	CASSVGATGLNYGYTF	TGTGCCAGCAGCGTAGGGGCCACAGGGCTTAACTATGGCTACACCTTC
TRBV28	NA	16	NA	TRBJ1-2	CASSLSPRSGSYGYTF	TGTGCCAGCAGTTTATCCCCACGGTCAGGATCCTATGGCTACACCTTC
TRBV5-1	NA	17	NA	TRBJ1-1	CASSYQGVGTMNTEAFF	TGCGCCAGCAGCTACCAGGGTGTGGGAACCATGAACACTGAAGCTTTCTTT
TRBV9	NA	17	NA	TRBJ1-2	CASSVGQDDRSQWGYTF	TGTGCCAGCAGCGTAGGGCAGGATGATCGCTCCCAATGGGGCTACACCTTC
TRBV10-3	NA	14	many	TRBJ2-2	CAISIGQNTGELFF	TGTGCCATTTCGATCGGACAGAACACCGGGGAGCTGTTTTTT
TRBV7-2	NA	14	NA	TRBJ2-7	CASSLSLGGYEQYF	TGTGCCAGCAGCTTAAGTCTAGGGGGTTACGAGCAGTACTTC
TRBV5-1	NA	15	NA	TRBJ2-5	CASSLNEFRGETQYF	TGCGCCAGCAGCTTGAATGAATTTCGAGGAGAGACCCAGTACTTC
TRBV6-5	NA	15	NA	TRBJ1-1	CASRVGSGMNTEAFF	TGTGCCAGCAGGGTAGGGAGCGGCATGAACACTGAAGCTTTCTTT
TRBV28	TRBD1	14	NA	TRBJ1-4	CASSSGQGAEKLFF	TGTGCCAGCAGTTCTGGACAGGGGGCGGAAAAACTGTTTTTT
TRBV4-1	TRBD2	14	NA	TRBJ2-3	CASSLSGAADTQYF	TGCGCCAGCAGCCTGAGCGGGGCGGCAGATACGCAGTATTTT
TRBV7-3	TRBD2	16	NA	TRBJ2-2	CASSFPGTSGSGELFF	TGTGCCAGCAGCTTCCCAGGGACTAGCGGGAGTGGGGAGCTGTTTTTT
TRBV6-5	TRBD1	15	NA	TRBJ2-7	CASRTGTGGTYEQYF	TGTGCCAGCAGAACCGGGACAGGGGGGACCTACGAGCAGTACTTC
TRBV6-2/TRBV6-3	TRBD1	14	NA	TRBJ2-1	CASSYRTGKDEQFF	TGTGCCAGCAGTTACCGGACAGGGAAGGATGAGCAGTTCTTC